This T cell receptor beta chain was obtained from a study of cytomegalovirus exposure and HLA in healthy donors. There are a few counts of this clone. Its matching antigen is unknown. Germline V CDR1 and CDR2: SGHDT, YYEEEE. V lost 2 bases to trimming and J lost 0 bases, with 18 bases between them. This CDR3 comprises 18 residues. The PCR was carried out with 60 Vbeta primers and 13 Jbeta primers. Here immunoSEQ multiplex PCR was the method, and the copy in TCRdb shows in-frame clones only, minus some. This table holds 120,000 or so clones, roughly 80% found once. Broader study findings: It was 150 to 200 TCR beta chains that were listed as cytomegalovirus-associated. It emerged from a later analysis that several of the most significant clusters appeared to be linked to common viral pathogens. Upon later analysis, TCR association rates were observed to vary by HLA locus, being highest for DRB1 and lowest for HLA-C.

The sequenced sample consisted of PBMCs. The TCR was taken from a woman aged 45-65 years in good health and CMV-seronegative. V and J are TRBV5-6 and TRBJ1-5, with a tentative D call TRBD1 (6 bases). The CDR3 loop reads CASSLAGAGTHSNQPQHF. CDR3 nucleotides: TGTGCCAGCAGCTTAGCGGGGGCAGGAACCCATAGCAATCAGCCCCAGCATTTT.